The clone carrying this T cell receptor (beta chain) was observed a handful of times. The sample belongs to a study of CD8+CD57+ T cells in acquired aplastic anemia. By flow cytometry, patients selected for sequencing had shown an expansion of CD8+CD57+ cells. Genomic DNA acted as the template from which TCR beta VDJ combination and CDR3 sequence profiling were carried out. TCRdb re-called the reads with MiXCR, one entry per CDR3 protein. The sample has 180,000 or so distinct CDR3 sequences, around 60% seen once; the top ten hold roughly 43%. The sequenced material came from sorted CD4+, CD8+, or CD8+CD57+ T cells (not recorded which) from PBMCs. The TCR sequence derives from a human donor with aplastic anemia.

CDR3 sequence reads: CASSSPGLAYEQYF. The CDR3 DNA is TGTGCCAGCAGCTCCCCGGGACTAGCTTACGAGCAGTACTTC. The chain links TRBV4-2 to TRBJ2-7; 9 bases line up with TRBD2. This CDR3 has 14 residues. V shed 5 bases, J shed 4 bases, and the junction held 6 bases outside the gene matches. Looked up from germline, CDR1 is LGHNA and CDR2 is YNFKEQ.